A single sample gave rise to the 28 T cell receptor beta chains below, sequenced in a study of early T cells in non-severe SARS-CoV-2 infection. MiXCR was run by TCRdb on the 5' RACE reads, yielding one entry per CDR3 protein. The sample lists tens of thousands of distinct CDR3 sequences, around 10% occurring once. Sequencing was performed on whole blood, taken at baseline. Receptors originate from an adult who was a healthcare worker with PCR-confirmed SARS-CoV-2 infection or an uninfected control (not recorded which).

In its sample, this clonotype was seen many times. The chain links TRBV16 to TRBJ1-1; 7 bases line up with TRBD1. V was pared by 1 base and J by 2 bases, with 4 bases of the junction left unmatched. The CDR3 contains 15 residues. Per the germline V gene, CDR1 is KGHSY and CDR2 is FQNENV. The CDR3, as DNA: TGTGCCAGCAGCCAATTAGGGACAGCTAACACTGAAGCTTTCTTT. Residues: CASSQLGTANTEAFF.

V is TRBV7-2 and J is TRBJ1-6, with TRBD1 matching over 9 bases. Unmatched junction bases numbered 7, after V lost 1 base and J lost 6 bases. The germline V gene encodes CDR1 SGHTA and CDR2 FQGNSA. CDR3 length equals 17 residues. Written as DNA, the CDR3 is TGTGCCAGCAGCTTAGTCGGGACAGGGACCCTTAATTCACCCCTCCACTTT. This translates into CASSLVGTGTLNSPLHF.

This clonotype has just a few counts. The J gene is TRBJ2-1, the V gene TRBV7-3; D is unresolved. This CDR3 has 13 amino acids. Per the germline V gene, CDR1 is SGHTA and CDR2 is FQGTGA. V lost 6 bases, J lost 7 bases, and 13 bases lay in between. The CDR3 DNA follows: TGTGCCAGCAGGGATTCGTCCTCTAATGAGCAGTTCTTC. It encodes CASRDSSSNEQFF.

This clonotype occurred many times. V usage is TRBV11-2 and J usage is TRBJ2-2; 8 nucleotides line up with TRBD2. There are 16 residues in the CDR3. V lost 4 bases to trimming and J lost 1 base; unmatched junction nucleotides: 5. The germline V gene has CDR1 SGHAT and CDR2 FQNNGV. The CDR3 reads CASSSSGGVNTGELFF. In DNA form, the CDR3 reads TGTGCCAGCAGCTCCTCCGGGGGGGTGAACACCGGGGAGCTGTTTTTT. Combining the CDR3 with reference TRBV11-2 and TRBJ2-2 gives the whole variable domain EAGVAQSPRYKIIEKRQSVAFWCNPISGHATLYWYQQILGQGPKLLIQFQNNGVVDDSQLPKDRFSAERLKGVDSTLKIQPAKLEDSAVYLCASSSSGGVNTGELFFGEGSRLTVL.

V gene TRBV28 combines with J gene TRBJ1-5; D not certain. The germline gives CDR1 MDHEN, CDR2 SYDVKM. The CDR3 is 12 residues long. V gave up 9 bases and J gave up 4 bases, with 10 bases separating them. CDR3 region: CASAQVNQPQHF. Written as DNA, the CDR3 is TGTGCCAGTGCGCAGGTAAATCAGCCCCAGCATTTT.

This clonotype was detected ten times or more. The chain joins TRBV28 to TRBJ2-7; 9 nucleotides align to TRBD1. This CDR3 comprises 14 residues. Trimming removed 6 bases from V and 6 bases from J; junction bases left unmatched: 9. In germline, CDR1 is MDHEN, CDR2 SYDVKM. The DNA of the CDR3 is TGTGCCAGCAGGGGGACAGGGATAGGACGCGAGCAGTACTTC. Translated, it gives CASRGTGIGREQYF.

At least ten counts were recorded for this clonotype. The chain employs TRBV15 and TRBJ2-7; tentative D call: TRBD2 (6 bases). Germline CDR1 LNHNV, CDR2 YYDKDF (reference sequence). The germline V and J ends were trimmed by 0 bases and 6 bases, with 9 bases remaining between them. The CDR3 has 13 amino acids. The CDR3 protein is CATSRDLGGEQYF. The CDR3 nucleotides are TGTGCCACCAGCAGAGATTTGGGAGGCGAGCAGTACTTC.

The sample holds many counts of this clonotype. The chain carries TRBV20-1 and TRBJ2-3, with D maybe TRBD1 (6 bases). The CDR3 runs to 13 residues. The V gene's germline CDR1 is DFQATT and CDR2 SNEGSKA (reference sequence). V gave up 5 bases and J gave up 14 bases, with 23 bases separating them. For the CDR3, the DNA is TGCAGTGCTCTCCCGGGACACGCCGGCGGTTCGTATTTT. Encoded protein: CSALPGHAGGSYF.

There are a few counts of this clonotype. The chain carries TRBV7-9 and TRBJ1-1; D is unresolved. Germline-derived CDR1 and CDR2 are SEHNR and FQNEAQ (reference sequence). The length of the CDR3 is 12 residues. V was clipped by 1 base and J by 8 bases, with 8 bases between them. The CDR3 reads CASSLGLQEAFF. CDR3 coding DNA: TGTGCCAGCAGCTTAGGACTGCAAGAAGCTTTCTTT.

This clonotype was found a few times. The chain uses TRBV4-2 and TRBJ2-1; D uncertain. The CDR3 totals 17 residues. Trimming took off 0 bases at V and 2 bases at J, with 14 bases between the two ends. Per germline, CDR1 LGHNA and CDR2 YNFKEQ. The CDR3 nucleotides are TGTGCCAGCAGCCAAGAGGTAGGCCTCGGGCCCTACAATGAGCAGTTCTTC. Its protein is CASSQEVGLGPYNEQFF.

The rearrangement uses TRBV9 and TRBJ2-4; TRBD1 matches 7 bases. This CDR3 has 14 amino acids. Germline V gene data show CDR1 as SGDLS and CDR2 as YYNGEE. Trimming at V came to 4 bases and at J to 5 bases, leaving 6 bases not matched to a gene. CDR3 amino acids: CASSKQGFQNIQYF. DNA for the CDR3: TGTGCCAGCAGCAAACAGGGGTTCCAAAACATTCAGTACTTC.

This clonotype was counted ten times or more. The V and J genes are TRBV7-2 and TRBJ2-5, with 12 bases aligning to TRBD2. V dropped 4 bases and J dropped 4; count of bases not matched to a gene: 7. The CDR3 length is 16 residues. Germline-derived CDR1 and CDR2 are SGHTA and FQGNSA. The CDR3 nucleotides read TGTGCCAGCAGCTGGACTAGCGGGGCGTCTGGAGAGACCCAGTACTTC. It codes for CASSWTSGASGETQYF.

This clonotype was seen only a few times. The chain carries TRBV18 and TRBJ2-1; maybe TRBD1 (6 bases). Germline V CDR1 and CDR2: KGHSH, LQKENI. V gave up 2 bases and J gave up 1 base, with 15 bases separating them. The length of the CDR3 is 17 residues. The CDR3 spells CASSPYLRGESYNEQFF. CDR3 DNA sequence: TGTGCCAGCTCACCATATCTCAGGGGAGAGTCCTACAATGAGCAGTTCTTC.

This clonotype was observed a few times. The genes are TRBV7-2 and TRBJ2-3; D unclear. The CDR3 is 17 amino acids. Germline values: CDR1 SGHTA, CDR2 FQGNSA. V lost 1 base and J 2 bases, leaving 16 bases between the germline ends. The CDR3 is CASSLEATPLSTDTQYF. DNA for the CDR3: TGTGCCAGCAGCTTAGAAGCCACACCACTTTCCACAGATACGCAGTATTTT.

There are many counts of this clonotype. V and J are TRBV21-1 and TRBJ1-2. TRBV21-1 is a pseudogene segment. The CDR3 has 11 residues. The CDR3 DNA follows: TGTGCCAGCATCTCGTCCTATGGCTACACCTTC. As protein: CASISSYGYTF.

The chain combines TRBV23-1 with TRBJ2-7; D remains ambiguous. TRBV23-1 is placed among ORFs of uncertain function. Trimming shortened V by 0 bases and J by 7 bases, and 19 bases separated the two germline ends. The CDR3 contains 16 residues. The CDR3 DNA reads as TGCGCCAGCAGTCAATCTTGGTCAGACCTTACGTCGGAGCAGTACTTC. Its translation: CASSQSWSDLTSEQYF.

This clonotype was observed many times. CDR3 in DNA: TGTGCCAGCAGCCACAGCAAGACTAGCGGGAGCCCCCATGAGCAGTTCTTC. Residues: CASSHSKTSGSPHEQFF. V gene TRBV7-9 combines with J gene TRBJ2-1, with 12 bases matching TRBD2. Germline V gene data show CDR1 as SEHNR and CDR2 as FQNEAQ (reference sequence). The CDR3 extends over 17 amino acids. The ends lost 5 bases at V and 8 bases at J; junction bases unmatched: 13.

This chain uses TRBV15 with TRBJ1-1; D gene uncertain. Germline CDR1 and CDR2: LNHNV and YYDKDF (reference sequence). With 3 bases removed from V and 4 bases from J, the gap between germline ends came to 12 bases. The CDR3 sequence is 14 residues long. The CDR3 nucleotides are TGTGCCACCAGCAGTAGACCCATTTCCACTGAAGCTTTCTTT. Its translation: CATSSRPISTEAFF.

This clonotype was observed a few times. V and J are TRBV6-5 and TRBJ2-2; D call uncertain. This CDR3 has 17 residues. V lost 9 bases, J lost 3 bases, and 23 bases lay in between. Germline V CDR1 and CDR2: MNHEY, SVGAGI. CDR3 nucleotides: TGTGCCAGTCGAACCTTACCCGGCTATGGGGACACCGGGGAGCTGTTTTTT. Residues: CASRTLPGYGDTGELFF.

This clonotype has only a few counts. The gene calls are TRBV6-6 and TRBJ2-7, with TRBD2 matching 7 bases. The V gene's germline CDR1 is MNHNY and CDR2 SVGAGI (reference sequence). The CDR3 runs 14 residues. After removal of 1 base from V and 6 bases from J, the junction contained 6 bases not matched to a gene. The CDR3 region is CASSYFEAGVEQYF. CDR3 nucleotides: TGTGCCAGCAGTTACTTTGAGGCGGGAGTCGAGCAGTACTTC.

This clonotype occurred many times. This sequence joins TRBV20-1 and TRBJ2-7, with D hard to call. The V end lost 3 bases, the J end lost 6 bases, and 12 bases lay between the germline ends. The CDR3 has 12 amino acids. Per germline, CDR1 DFQATT and CDR2 SNEGSKA (reference sequence). The CDR3 spells CSASAGQSEQYF. In DNA, the CDR3 is TGCAGTGCTAGTGCCGGGCAATCCGAGCAGTACTTC.

This clonotype was observed a few times. This chain connects TRBV27 to TRBJ2-2; TRBD2 agrees at 11 bases. Germline CDR1 reads MNHEY; CDR2 reads SMNVEV (reference sequence). V lost 5 bases, J lost 6 bases, and 5 bases stayed unmatched. The CDR3 is 15 residues long. As DNA, the CDR3 is TGTGCCAGCAGTATACTAGCGGGAGTTGCCGGGGAGCTGTTTTTT. Protein product: CASSILAGVAGELFF.

The rearrangement uses TRBV6-5 and TRBJ2-7; 7 nucleotides align to TRBD2. The CDR3 is made up of 14 amino acids. Germline V lookup: CDR1 MNHEY, CDR2 SVGAGI. With 2 bases clipped from V and 3 bases from J, the junction kept 4 bases outside the gene matches. This CDR3 reads CASSYAGDFYEQYF. The CDR3 coding sequence is TGTGCCAGCAGTTACGCGGGAGACTTCTACGAGCAGTACTTC.

J is TRBJ1-2 and V is TRBV28, with D possibly TRBD1 on 5 matching bases. The V gene lost 6 bases and the J gene lost 0 bases, with 14 bases spanning the gap. The CDR3 spans 15 residues. Germline CDR1 and CDR2: MDHEN and SYDVKM. This chain's CDR3 is CASSNAGNSNYGYTF. CDR3 in DNA: TGTGCCAGCAGCAACGCAGGGAATTCTAACTATGGCTACACCTTC.

In this sample, this clonotype turned up many times. The chain has TRBV7-3 and TRBJ2-2; 10 bases fit TRBD1. V lost 3 bases and J lost 5; bases outside the gene matches: 6. The CDR3 contains 16 residues. The germline V gene has CDR1 SGHTA and CDR2 FQGTGA. CDR3 amino acids: CASSFSGQGRTGELFF. The CDR3 DNA reads as TGTGCCAGCAGCTTCTCGGGACAGGGGAGGACCGGGGAGCTGTTTTTT.

In this sample, this clonotype is medium-sized (0.01 to 0.1%). This chain links TRBV2 with TRBJ2-1, with TRBD2 identical over 7 bases. The germline V gene has CDR1 SNHLY and CDR2 FYNNEI. After removal of 7 bases from V and 7 bases from J, the junction contained 13 bases not matched to a gene. The CDR3 has 15 residues. The DNA of the CDR3 is TGTGCCAGCACCTCCCCTGGGCTAGCGGAAAATGAGCAGTTCTTC. Translation gives CASTSPGLAENEQFF.

This clonotype was counted between two and nine times. The gene calls are TRBV7-2 and TRBJ2-6, with a tentative D call TRBD1 (6 bases). Looked up from germline, CDR1 is SGHTA and CDR2 is FQGNSA. Deletions cut 6 bases from V and 0 bases from J, with 15 bases between. The CDR3 consists of 17 residues. CDR3 in amino acids: CASRLDRISSGANVLTF. In DNA form, the CDR3 reads TGTGCCAGCAGACTCGACAGGATTAGCTCTGGGGCCAACGTCCTGACTTTC.

The chain joins TRBV28 to TRBJ1-1; possible D gene TRBD1, 5 bases. The V gene's germline CDR1 is MDHEN and CDR2 SYDVKM. The CDR3 extends over 12 amino acids. Trimming removed 2 bases at V and 10 bases at J, with 11 bases between. As DNA, the CDR3 is TGTGCCAGCAGTTTAGAGGGGCGCAGAGCTTTCTTT. Translation gives CASSLEGRRAFF.